This T cell receptor (beta chain) originates from a study of pediatric ulcerative colitis. Study findings and constraints: Rectal pinch biopsies may have included blood-derived T cells, especially in patients with overt colitis.

Germline lookup yields CDR1 SGHDT and CDR2 YYEEEE. CDR3 length equals 11 residues. V lost 4 bases and J lost 0, with 1 base in between. The rectum was sampled with one to two pinch biopsies at colonoscopy. As to this clone: Its antigen is still unknown. Other DNA sequences in the sample encode the same CDR3.

TCRdb's table, derived via immunoSEQ multiplex PCR, lists solely in-frame clones and lacks some. The data hold 36,000 or so clones, with approximately 73% observed a single time. The rearrangement joins TRBV5-6 to TRBJ1-2; D unclear. This clonotype was obtained from a boy younger than 18 with moderate ulcerative colitis. The specimen sequenced was gut tissue. CDR3 sequence reads: CASSTNYGYTF. The CDR3 bases are TGTGCCAGCAGCACTAACTATGGCTACACCTTC.